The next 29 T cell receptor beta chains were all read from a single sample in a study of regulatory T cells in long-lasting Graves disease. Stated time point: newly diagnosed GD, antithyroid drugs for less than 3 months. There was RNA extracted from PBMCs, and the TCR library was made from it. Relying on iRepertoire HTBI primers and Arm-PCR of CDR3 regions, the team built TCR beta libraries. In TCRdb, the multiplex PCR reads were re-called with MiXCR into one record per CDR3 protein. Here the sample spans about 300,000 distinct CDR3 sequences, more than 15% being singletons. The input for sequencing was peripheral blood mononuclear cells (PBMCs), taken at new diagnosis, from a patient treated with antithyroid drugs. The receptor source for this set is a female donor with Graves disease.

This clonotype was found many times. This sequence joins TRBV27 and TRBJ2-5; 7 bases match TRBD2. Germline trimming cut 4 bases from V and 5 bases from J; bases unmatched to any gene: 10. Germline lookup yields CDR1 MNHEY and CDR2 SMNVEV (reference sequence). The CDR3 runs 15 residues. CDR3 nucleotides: TGTGCCAGCAGTTCCCCTCGAGCGGGGTTGGAGACCCAGTACTTC. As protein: CASSSPRAGLETQYF.

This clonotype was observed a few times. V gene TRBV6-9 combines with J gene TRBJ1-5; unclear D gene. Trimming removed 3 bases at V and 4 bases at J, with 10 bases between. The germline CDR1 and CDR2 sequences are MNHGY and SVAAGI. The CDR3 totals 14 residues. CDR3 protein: CASSYQTPNQPQHF. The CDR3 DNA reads TGTGCCAGCAGTTACCAGACACCGAATCAGCCCCAGCATTTT.

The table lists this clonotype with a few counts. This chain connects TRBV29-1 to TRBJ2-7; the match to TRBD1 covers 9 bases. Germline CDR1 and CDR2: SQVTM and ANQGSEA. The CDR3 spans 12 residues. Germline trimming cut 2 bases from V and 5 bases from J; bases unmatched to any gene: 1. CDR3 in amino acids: CSVERTGDEQYF. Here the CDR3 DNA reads TGCAGCGTTGAAAGGACAGGGGACGAGCAGTACTTC.

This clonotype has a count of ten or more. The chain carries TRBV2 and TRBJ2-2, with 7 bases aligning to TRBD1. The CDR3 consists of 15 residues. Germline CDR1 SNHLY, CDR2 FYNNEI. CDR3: CATQPNRGTTGELFF. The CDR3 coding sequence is TGTGCTACCCAACCAAACAGGGGCACGACCGGGGAGCTGTTTTTT.

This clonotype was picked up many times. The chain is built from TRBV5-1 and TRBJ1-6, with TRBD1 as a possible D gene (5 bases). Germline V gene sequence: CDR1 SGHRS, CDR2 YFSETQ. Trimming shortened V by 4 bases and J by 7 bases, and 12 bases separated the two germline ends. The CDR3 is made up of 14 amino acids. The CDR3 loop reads CASSPAWGNSPLHF. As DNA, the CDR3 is TGCGCCAGCAGCCCCGCCTGGGGGAATTCACCCCTCCACTTT.

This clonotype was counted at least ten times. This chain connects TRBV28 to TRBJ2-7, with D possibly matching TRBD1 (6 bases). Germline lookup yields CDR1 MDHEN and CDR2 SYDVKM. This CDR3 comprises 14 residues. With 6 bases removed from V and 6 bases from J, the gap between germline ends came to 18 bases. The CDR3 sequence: CASSMTSGHFEQYF. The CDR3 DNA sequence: TGTGCCAGCAGCATGACCTCGGGACACTTCGAGCAGTACTTC.

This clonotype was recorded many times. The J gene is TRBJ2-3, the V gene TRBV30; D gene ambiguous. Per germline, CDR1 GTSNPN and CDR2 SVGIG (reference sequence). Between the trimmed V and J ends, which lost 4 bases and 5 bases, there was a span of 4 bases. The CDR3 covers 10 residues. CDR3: CAWKEDTQYF. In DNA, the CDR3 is TGTGCCTGGAAAGAAGATACGCAGTATTTT.

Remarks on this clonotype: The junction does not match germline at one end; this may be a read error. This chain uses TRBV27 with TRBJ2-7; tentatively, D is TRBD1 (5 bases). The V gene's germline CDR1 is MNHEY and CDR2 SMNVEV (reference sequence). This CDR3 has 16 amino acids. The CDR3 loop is CASSPTPLQVAYEQYF. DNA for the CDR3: TGCGCCAGCAGTCCAACCCCTTTACAGGTAGCCTACGAGCAGTACTTC.

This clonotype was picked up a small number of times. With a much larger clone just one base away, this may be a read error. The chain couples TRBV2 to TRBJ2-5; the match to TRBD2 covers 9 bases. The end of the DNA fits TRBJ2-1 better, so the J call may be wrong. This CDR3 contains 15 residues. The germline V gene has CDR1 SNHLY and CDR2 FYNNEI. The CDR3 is CASRLGLANYSEQFF. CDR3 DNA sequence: TGTGCCAGCAGACTAGGACTAGCGAATTACAGTGAGCAGTTCTTC.

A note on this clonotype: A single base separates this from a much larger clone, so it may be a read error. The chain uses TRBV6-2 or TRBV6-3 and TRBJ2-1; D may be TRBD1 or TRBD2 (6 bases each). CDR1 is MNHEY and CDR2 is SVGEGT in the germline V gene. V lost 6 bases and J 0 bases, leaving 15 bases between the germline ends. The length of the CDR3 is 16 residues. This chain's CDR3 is CASRAGGKNSYNEQFF. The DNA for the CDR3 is TGTGCCAGCAGAGCCGGGGGCAAGAACTCCTACAATGAGCAGTTCTTC.

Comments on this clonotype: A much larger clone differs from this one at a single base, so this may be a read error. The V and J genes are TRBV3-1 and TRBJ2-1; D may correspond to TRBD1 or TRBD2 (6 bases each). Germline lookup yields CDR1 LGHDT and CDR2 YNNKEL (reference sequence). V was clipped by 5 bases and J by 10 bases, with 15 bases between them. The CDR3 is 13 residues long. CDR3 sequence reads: CASSSSAGVEQFF. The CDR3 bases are TGTGCCAGCAGCTCTAGCGCAGGGGTCGAGCAGTTCTTC.

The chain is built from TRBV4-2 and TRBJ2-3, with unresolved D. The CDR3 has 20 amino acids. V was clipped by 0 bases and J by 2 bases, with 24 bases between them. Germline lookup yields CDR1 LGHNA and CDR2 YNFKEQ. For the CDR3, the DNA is TGTGCCAGCAGCCAAGACCGGATTGGGGTAGTAGACCTCTCCACAGATACGCAGTATTTT. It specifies CASSQDRIGVVDLSTDTQYF.

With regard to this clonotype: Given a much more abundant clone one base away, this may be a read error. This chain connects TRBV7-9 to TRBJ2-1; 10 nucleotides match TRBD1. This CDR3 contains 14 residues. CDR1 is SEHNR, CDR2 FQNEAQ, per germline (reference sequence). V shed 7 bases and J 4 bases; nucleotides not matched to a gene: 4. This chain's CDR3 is CASTRDRGYNEQFF. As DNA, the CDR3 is TGTGCCAGCACCCGGGACAGGGGTTACAATGAGCAGTTCTTC.

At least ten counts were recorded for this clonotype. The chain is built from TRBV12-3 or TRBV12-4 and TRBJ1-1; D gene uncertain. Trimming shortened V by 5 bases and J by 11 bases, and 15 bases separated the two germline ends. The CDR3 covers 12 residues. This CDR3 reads CASSTPAENAFF. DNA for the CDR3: TGTGCCAGCAGTACTCCTGCAGAAAATGCTTTCTTT.

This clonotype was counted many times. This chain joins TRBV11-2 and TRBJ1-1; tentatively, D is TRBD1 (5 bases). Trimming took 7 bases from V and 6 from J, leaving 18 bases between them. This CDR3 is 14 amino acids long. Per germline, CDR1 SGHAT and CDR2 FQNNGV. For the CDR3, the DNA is TGTGCCAGCACCCCCTACGAGGTGGGGGCTGAAGCTTTCTTT. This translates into CASTPYEVGAEAFF.

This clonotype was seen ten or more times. The CDR3 DNA reads as TGTGCCAGCAGCTTAAATACCTTTAACTATGGCTACACCTTC. Its translation: CASSLNTFNYGYTF. J is TRBJ1-2 and V is TRBV7-8, with no clear D. The CDR3 is 14 amino acids. CDR1 is SGHVS and CDR2 is FQNEAQ in the germline V gene. Trimming removed 2 bases from V and 1 base from J, with 8 bases in between. The full variable domain, with the rest looked up from reference TRBV7-8 and TRBJ1-2, is GAGVSQSPRYKVAKRGQDVALRCDPISGHVSLFWYQQALGQGPEFLTYFQNEAQLDKSGLPSDRFFAERPEGSVSTLKIQRTQQEDSAVYLCASSLNTFNYGYTFGSGTRLTVV.

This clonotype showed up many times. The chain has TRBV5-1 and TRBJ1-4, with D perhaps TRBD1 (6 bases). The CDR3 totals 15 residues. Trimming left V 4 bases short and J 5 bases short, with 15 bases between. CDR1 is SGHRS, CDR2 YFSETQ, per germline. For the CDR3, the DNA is TGCGCCAGCAGCCGAACAGGGACCTCCAATGAAAAACTGTTTTTT. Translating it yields CASSRTGTSNEKLFF.

The CDR3 protein is CASSWKGATNEKLFF. The CDR3, as DNA: TGTGCCAGCAGCTGGAAGGGAGCAACTAATGAAAAACTGTTTTTT. The rearrangement joins TRBV5-4 to TRBJ1-4, with D unresolved. There are 15 residues in the CDR3. V gave up 3 bases and J gave up 0 bases, with 9 bases separating them. Germline CDR1 and CDR2: SGHNT and YYREEE (reference sequence).

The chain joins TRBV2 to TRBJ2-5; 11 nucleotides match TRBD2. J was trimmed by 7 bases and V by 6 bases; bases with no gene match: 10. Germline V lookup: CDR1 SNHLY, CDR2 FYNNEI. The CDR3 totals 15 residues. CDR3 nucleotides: TGTGCCAGCAGGGGGACTAGCGGAGGGGAAAGGACCCAGTACTTC. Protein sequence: CASRGTSGGERTQYF.

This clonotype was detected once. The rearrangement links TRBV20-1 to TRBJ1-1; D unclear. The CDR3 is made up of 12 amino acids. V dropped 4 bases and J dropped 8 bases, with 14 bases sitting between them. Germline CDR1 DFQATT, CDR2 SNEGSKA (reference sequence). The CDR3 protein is CSAMTDYLEAFF. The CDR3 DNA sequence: TGCAGTGCTATGACCGATTACCTGGAAGCTTTCTTT.

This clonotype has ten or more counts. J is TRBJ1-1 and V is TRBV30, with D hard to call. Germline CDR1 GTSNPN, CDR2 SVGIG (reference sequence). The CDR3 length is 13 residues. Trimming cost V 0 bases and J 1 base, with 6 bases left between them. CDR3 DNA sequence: TGTGCCTGGAGTGTAGCAGAGAACACTGAAGCTTTCTTT. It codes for CAWSVAENTEAFF.

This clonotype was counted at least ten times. CDR3 DNA sequence: TGCGCCAGCAGCAGGACCCTAGGGACCTCCTACAATGAGCAGTTCTTC. It yields the protein CASSRTLGTSYNEQFF. The gene calls are TRBV5-1 and TRBJ2-1, with D perhaps given as TRBD1 or TRBD2 (5 bases each). Germline V CDR1 and CDR2: SGHRS, YFSETQ. The CDR3 is 16 residues long. Deletions cut 4 bases from V and 0 bases from J, with 14 bases between.

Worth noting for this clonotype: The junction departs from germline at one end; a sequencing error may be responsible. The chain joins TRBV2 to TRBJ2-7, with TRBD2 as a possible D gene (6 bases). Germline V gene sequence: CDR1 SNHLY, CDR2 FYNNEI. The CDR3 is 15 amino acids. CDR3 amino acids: CGSSAPGVDPHEQYF. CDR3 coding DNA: TGTGGCAGCAGTGCTCCGGGGGTCGATCCCCACGAGCAGTACTTC.

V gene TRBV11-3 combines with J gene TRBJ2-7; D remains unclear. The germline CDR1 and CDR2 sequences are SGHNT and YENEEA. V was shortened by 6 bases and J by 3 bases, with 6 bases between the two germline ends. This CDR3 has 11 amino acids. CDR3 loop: CASRASYEQYF. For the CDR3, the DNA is TGTGCCAGCAGGGCAAGCTACGAGCAGTACTTC.

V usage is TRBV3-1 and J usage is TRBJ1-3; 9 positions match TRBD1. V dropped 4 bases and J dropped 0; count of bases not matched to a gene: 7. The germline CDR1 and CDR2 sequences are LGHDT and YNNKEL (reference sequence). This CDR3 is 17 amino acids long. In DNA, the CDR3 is TGTGCCAGCAGCCTCACAGGGGGCGAGTACTCTGGAAACACCATATATTTT. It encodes CASSLTGGEYSGNTIYF.

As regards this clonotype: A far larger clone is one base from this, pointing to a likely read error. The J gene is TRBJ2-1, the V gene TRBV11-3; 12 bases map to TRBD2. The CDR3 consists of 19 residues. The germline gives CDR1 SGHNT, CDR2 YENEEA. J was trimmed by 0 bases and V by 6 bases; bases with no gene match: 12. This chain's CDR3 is CASRNGLAGPPSSYNEQFF. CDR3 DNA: TGTGCCAGCAGAAATGGACTAGCGGGGCCCCCAAGCTCCTACAATGAGCAGTTCTTC.

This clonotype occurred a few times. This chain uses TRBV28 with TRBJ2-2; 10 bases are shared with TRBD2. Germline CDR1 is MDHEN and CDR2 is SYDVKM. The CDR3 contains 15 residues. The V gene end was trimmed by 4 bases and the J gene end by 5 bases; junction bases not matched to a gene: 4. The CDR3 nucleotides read TGTGCCAGCAGTTCCCTACTAGCGGGAACCGGGGAGCTGTTTTTT. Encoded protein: CASSSLLAGTGELFF. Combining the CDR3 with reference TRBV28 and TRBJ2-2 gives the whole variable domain DVKVTQSSRYLVKRTGEKVFLECVQDMDHENMFWYRQDPGLGLRLIYFSYDVKMKEKGDIPEGYSVSREKKERFSLILESASTNQTSMYLCASSSLLAGTGELFFGEGSRLTVL.

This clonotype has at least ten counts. In DNA form, the CDR3 reads TGTGCCAGCAGTTCTAGCGGGAGGGCCATTGCCCGCGGTGAGCAGTTCTTC. It codes for CASSSSGRAIARGEQFF. The rearrangement uses TRBV28 and TRBJ2-1; the match to TRBD2 covers 12 bases. V lost 4 bases and J lost 9; bases outside the gene matches: 13. Germline V gene sequence: CDR1 MDHEN, CDR2 SYDVKM. This CDR3 has 17 residues.

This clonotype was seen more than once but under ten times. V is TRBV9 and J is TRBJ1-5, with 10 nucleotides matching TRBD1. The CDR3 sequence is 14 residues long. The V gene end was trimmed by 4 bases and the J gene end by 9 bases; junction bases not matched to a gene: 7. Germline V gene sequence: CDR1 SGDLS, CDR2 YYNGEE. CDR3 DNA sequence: TGTGCCAGCAGCACCGGGACAGGGGATCGGCCCCAGCATTTT. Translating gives CASSTGTGDRPQHF.